The 13 T cell receptor beta chains below were found in one sample sequenced in a study. TCRdb called the 5' RACE reads again in MiXCR, with one record for every CDR3 protein. The data hold fewer than 65,000 distinct CDR3 sequences, with around 21% observed a single time. The sorted Tregs were CD4+CD25+CD127-/low cells. Input material: tumor-infiltrating Tregs sorted from the breast tumor. Receptor source: a female donor with breast cancer.

The chain combines TRBV20-1 with TRBJ2-7; TRBD2 might be the D (5 bases). CDR1 is DFQATT and CDR2 is SNEGSKA in the germline V gene (reference sequence). Trimming removed 2 bases at V and 0 bases at J, with 20 bases between. This CDR3 contains 17 residues. CDR3 nucleotide sequence: TGCAGTGCTAGAAACGGAGCTAGCAAAACGAGCTCCTACGAGCAGTACTTC. Translation gives CSARNGASKTSSYEQYF.

This clonotype has only one observation. Germline and junction disagree at one end, which may indicate a read error. The chain joins TRBV4-1 to TRBJ2-1, with 9 bases identical to TRBD1. Germline CDR1 and CDR2: MGHRA and YSYEKL. The CDR3 runs to 16 residues. This chain's CDR3 is CASSQDLDRGVNAQFF. CDR3 DNA sequence: TGCGCCAGCAGCCAAGATCTGGACAGGGGTGTAAATGCGCAGTTCTTC.

The chain employs TRBV5-1 and TRBJ2-3, with 9 bases fitting TRBD2. The CDR3 covers 14 residues. CDR1 and CDR2 from the germline V gene are SGHRS and YFSETQ. J was trimmed by 4 bases and V by 4 bases; bases with no gene match: 4. The CDR3 loop reads CASSLSGSADTQYF. The CDR3 DNA follows: TGCGCCAGCAGCCTTAGCGGGAGCGCAGATACGCAGTATTTT.

The gene calls are TRBV20-1 and TRBJ2-1; 10 bases fit TRBD2. The V and J ends lost 5 bases and 7 bases, in that order; junction bases with no gene match: 14. Germline assignment: CDR1 DFQATT and CDR2 SNEGSKA (reference sequence). This CDR3 region has 16 residues. CDR3 sequence (DNA): TGCAGTGCTTTCGGGACTAGCGACAGCGTTCGAAATGAGCAGTTCTTC. Translation: CSAFGTSDSVRNEQFF.

This clonotype has only a few counts. The genes are TRBV10-3 and TRBJ2-1, with D hard to call. This CDR3 comprises 12 residues. CDR1 ENHRY and CDR2 SYGVKD come from the germline V gene. V shed 6 bases and J shed 6 bases, with 9 bases lying between them. DNA of the CDR3: TGTGCCATCAGGGCCCCCCCCAATGAGCAGTTCTTC. Amino acid sequence: CAIRAPPNEQFF.

The chain employs TRBV15 and TRBJ1-1; no firm D call. The CDR3 consists of 14 residues. Germline V gene sequence: CDR1 LNHNV, CDR2 YYDKDF (reference sequence). Deletions cut 5 bases from V and 6 bases from J, with 16 bases between. The chain's CDR3 is CATSLDRRSAEAFF. CDR3 nucleotides: TGTGCCACCAGCCTAGATAGACGGTCGGCTGAAGCTTTCTTT. Full variable domain (outside the CDR3, taken from reference TRBV15 and TRBJ1-1): DAMVIQNPRYQVTQFGKPVTLSCSQTLNHNVMYWYQQKSSQAPKLLFHYYDKDFNNEADTPDNFQSRRPNTSFCFLDIRSPGLGDTAMYLCATSLDRRSAEAFFGQGTRLTVV.

The chain joins TRBV5-1 to TRBJ2-5, with D unresolved. With 2 bases removed from V and 1 base from J, the gap between germline ends came to 9 bases. CDR3 length equals 14 residues. The V gene's germline CDR1 is SGHRS and CDR2 YFSETQ. CDR3 DNA sequence: TGCGCCAGCAGCTTCGGACGGACCCAAGAGACCCAGTACTTC. This codes for CASSFGRTQETQYF.

The rearrangement joins TRBV5-6 to TRBJ1-4; 11 bases line up with TRBD1. From germline, CDR1 is SGHDT and CDR2 YYEEEE. The CDR3 runs to 15 residues. Trimming took 4 bases from V and 10 from J; bases not matched to a gene: 9. In DNA form, the CDR3 reads TGTGCCAGCAGCACCCGGACAGGGGGCCCAGGAAAACTGTTTTTT. This sequence encodes CASSTRTGGPGKLFF.

This clonotype was counted a few times. J is TRBJ2-1 and V is TRBV5-1, with TRBD2 identical over 14 bases. Per germline, CDR1 SGHRS and CDR2 YFSETQ. CDR3 length equals 19 residues. Trimming took 4 bases from V and 6 from J; bases not matched to a gene: 15. The CDR3 here is CASSPTSGTSGRVGNEQFF. As DNA, the CDR3 is TGCGCCAGCAGCCCCACATCCGGGACTAGCGGGAGAGTTGGCAATGAGCAGTTCTTC.

The CDR3 loop is CRAHHPLEIQETQYF. The CDR3 nucleotides are TGCAGAGCCCACCACCCCCTAGAGATTCAAGAGACCCAGTACTTC. The chain carries TRBV20-1 and TRBJ2-5; D not certain. This CDR3 contains 15 residues. Germline assignment: CDR1 DFQATT and CDR2 SNEGSKA (reference sequence).

In regard to this clonotype: Compared with germline, one end of the junction differs, possibly owing to a read error. The V gene is TRBV7-9, the J gene TRBJ1-1; the D gene is possibly TRBD1 (6 bases). Germline V lookup: CDR1 SEHNR, CDR2 FQNEAQ (reference sequence). The CDR3 is made up of 17 amino acids. The CDR3 is CASSLSGRGALGTEAFF. CDR3 coding DNA: TGCGCCAGCAGCTTAAGTGGCCGGGGGGCCCTGGGGACTGAAGCTTTCTTT.

The table lists this clonotype with a few counts. The junction and the germline gene differ at one end; a read error may be behind it. The rearrangement joins TRBV7-3 to TRBJ2-1, with D perhaps assigned TRBD1 or TRBD2 (5 bases each). Germline V CDR1 and CDR2: SGHTA, FQGTGA. This CDR3 spans 14 amino acids. The CDR3 DNA sequence: TGTGCCAGCAGCCCCTCCGGGACGGCCAATGAGCAGTGCTTC. It translates to CASSPSGTANEQCF.

This clonotype was picked up a small number of times. The gene calls are TRBV6-5 and TRBJ2-3; 8 bases match TRBD2. With V trimmed by 6 bases and J by 3 bases, 5 bases remained unmatched. CDR1 and CDR2 (germline): MNHEY, SVGAGI. The length of the CDR3 is 14 residues. CDR3: CASRETSETDTQYF. For the CDR3, the DNA is TGTGCCAGCAGGGAGACTAGCGAGACAGATACGCAGTATTTT.